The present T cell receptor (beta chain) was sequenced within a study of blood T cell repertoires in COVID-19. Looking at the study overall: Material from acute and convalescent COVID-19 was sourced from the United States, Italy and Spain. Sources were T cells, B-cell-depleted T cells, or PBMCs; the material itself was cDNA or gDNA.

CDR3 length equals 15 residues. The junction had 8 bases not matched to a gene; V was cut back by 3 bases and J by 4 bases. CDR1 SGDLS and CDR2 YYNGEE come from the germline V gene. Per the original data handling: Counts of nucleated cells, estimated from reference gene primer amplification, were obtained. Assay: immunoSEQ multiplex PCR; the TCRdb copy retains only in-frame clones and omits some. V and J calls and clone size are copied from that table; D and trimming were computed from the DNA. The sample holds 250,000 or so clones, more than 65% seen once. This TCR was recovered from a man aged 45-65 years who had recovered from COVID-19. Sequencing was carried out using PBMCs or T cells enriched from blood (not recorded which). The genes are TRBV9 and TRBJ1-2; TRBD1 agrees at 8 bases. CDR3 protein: CASSALQGQVYGYTF. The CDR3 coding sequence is TGTGCCAGCAGCGCCTTACAGGGACAGGTCTATGGCTACACCTTC.